This T cell receptor beta chain was obtained from a study of T-cell reconstitution after alpha-beta-depleted transplantation in children. The CDR3 extends over 16 amino acids. The germline V gene has CDR1 MNHEY and CDR2 SVGAGI. Trimming shortened V by 2 bases and J by 5 bases, and 17 bases separated the two germline ends. The TCRbeta library incorporated unique molecular identifiers. TCRdb redid the calling of the PCR reads with MiXCR, one entry per CDR3 protein. The table has about 200,000 distinct CDR3 sequences, more than 15% seen once. The clonotype originates from a male patient between 2 and 15 years old who had a stem cell transplant for acute lymphoblastic leukemia, so the T cells may come from the graft donor. J is TRBJ2-3 and V is TRBV6-5, with unresolved D. This specimen was PBMCs, mostly from graft donor cells, taken 360 days after TCRalphabeta/CD19-depleted stem cell transplant. This chain's CDR3 is CASSYGVGRSRDTQYF. The CDR3, as DNA: TGTGCCAGCAGTTACGGGGTCGGGCGGTCTCGAGATACGCAGTATTTT.